This TCR beta chain was profiled in a study of blood T cells in healthy people across ages. In germline, CDR1 is SEHNR, CDR2 FQNEAQ (reference sequence). There are 14 residues in the CDR3. Then a second PCR, running roughly 6 to 11 cycles, was carried out with a sample-barcoded 5' primer and a J-beta primer mix. Using its own MiXCR run on the 5' RACE reads, TCRdb lists one record per CDR3 protein. The table records around 1,500,000 distinct CDR3 sequences, roughly 28% of them present only once. On this clonotype: The junction shows a germline mismatch at one end, possibly a read error.

Each donor was a healthy Caucasian individual from Russia, aged 6 to 90. Material: blood. The chain has TRBV7-9 and TRBJ1-4, with TRBD1 identical over 8 bases. This clonotype originated in a woman aged 30 to 39 in good health. The DNA for the CDR3 is TGTGCCAGCAGCTTAGCGGCAGGGGGCGAAAAACGGTTTTTT. This gives the protein CASSLAAGGEKRFF.